A single sample is the source of the 20 T cell receptor beta chains below, sequenced in a study of blood T cell repertoires in COVID-19. Profiling relied on immunoSEQ multiplex PCR, and the TCRdb table lists in-frame clones only, not all of them. This table holds about 210,000 clones, approximately 82% found once. The sample comprised peripheral blood. These receptors came from a woman between 50 and 59 years old with acute or convalescent COVID-19.

This clone showed up just once. This sequence joins TRBV7-9 and TRBJ2-1, with TRBD1 as a possible D gene (6 bases). The V and J ends lost 4 bases and 4 bases respectively, with 14 bases between them. The CDR3 contains 15 residues. Germline loops: CDR1 SEHNR, CDR2 FQNEAQ (reference sequence). CDR3 coding DNA: TGTGCCAGCAGCTCTGGGCTTGACAGGTACAATGAGCAGTTCTTC. It encodes CASSSGLDRYNEQFF.

The chain carries TRBV6-1 and TRBJ2-6; possible D gene TRBD1, 6 bases. The V end was cut by 2 bases, the J end by 2 bases, with 7 bases between. Germline CDR1 reads MNHNS; CDR2 reads SASEGT. CDR3 length equals 15 residues. CDR3 coding DNA: TGTGCCAGCAGTGAACAGGGGACTGGGGCCAACGTCCTGACTTTC. Protein product: CASSEQGTGANVLTF.

This clone was seen a few times. As DNA, the CDR3 is TGCGCCAGCAGCCCCGCACAGGGGACCTACAATGAGCAGTTCTTC. Protein product: CASSPAQGTYNEQFF. The gene calls are TRBV5-1 and TRBJ2-1; the match to TRBD1 covers 7 bases. The CDR3 loop spans 15 amino acids. V lost 4 bases and J lost 2; bases outside the gene matches: 6. CDR1 and CDR2 (germline): SGHRS, YFSETQ.

The CDR3 loop reads CATSDPTSGGNNEQFF. The DNA for the CDR3 is TGTGCCACCAGTGACCCCACTAGCGGGGGTAACAATGAGCAGTTCTTC. The rearrangement joins TRBV24-1 to TRBJ2-1; 11 bases map to TRBD2. Germline V CDR1 and CDR2: KGHDR, SFDVKD. The CDR3 contains 16 residues. Trimming cost V 4 bases and J 5 bases; bases outside gene matches: 6.

The chain couples TRBV24-1 to TRBJ2-7; TRBD1 matches at 8 bases. V gave up 3 bases and J gave up 7 bases; unmatched junction bases: 10. This CDR3 region has 15 residues. Germline V CDR1 and CDR2: KGHDR, SFDVKD. The CDR3 reads CATSDGGTGPEEQYF. CDR3 coding DNA: TGTGCCACCAGTGATGGCGGGACAGGCCCAGAGGAGCAGTACTTC.

The chain joins TRBV9 to TRBJ2-7; D unclear. The germline CDR1 and CDR2 sequences are SGDLS and YYNGEE. The germline V and J ends were trimmed by 1 base and 1 base, with 15 bases remaining between them. The CDR3 has 16 amino acids. The CDR3 loop is CASSVHRVLGSYEQYF. The DNA for the CDR3 is TGTGCCAGCAGCGTACACCGAGTACTCGGGTCCTACGAGCAGTACTTC. The entire variable domain, with the rest obtained from reference TRBV9 and TRBJ2-7, is as follows: DSGVTQTPKHLITATGQRVTLRCSPRSGDLSVYWYQQSLDQGLQFLIQYYNGEERAKGNILERFSAQQFPDLHSELNLSSLELGDSALYFCASSVHRVLGSYEQYFGPGTRLTVT.

The sample holds a few counts of this clone. The CDR3 coding sequence is TGTGCCAGCAGTTCAGGCCGGGAGAGTGAGCAGTTCTTC. This gives the protein CASSSGRESEQFF. The chain couples TRBV28 to TRBJ2-1, with a possible D match to TRBD2 (6 bases). Trimming removed 4 bases at V and 9 bases at J, with 13 bases between. Germline V gene data show CDR1 as MDHEN and CDR2 as SYDVKM. CDR3 length equals 13 residues.

V usage is TRBV27 and J usage is TRBJ2-1; D uncertain. V lost 6 bases and J 9 bases, leaving 15 bases between the germline ends. Germline V gives CDR1 MNHEY, CDR2 SMNVEV (reference sequence). The CDR3 extends over 13 amino acids. The CDR3 DNA sequence: TGTGCCAGCAGCAAACGAACGTCCGGTGAGCAGTTCTTC. This encodes CASSKRTSGEQFF.

The J gene is TRBJ2-3, the V gene TRBV7-2; the match to TRBD2 covers 7 bases. Trimming at V came to 1 base and at J to 2 bases, leaving 6 bases not matched to a gene. Germline V gene data show CDR1 as SGHTA and CDR2 as FQGNSA. This CDR3 spans 16 amino acids. CDR3 residues: CASSLVASGSTDTQYF. CDR3 sequence (DNA): TGTGCCAGCAGCTTAGTAGCTAGCGGATCCACAGATACGCAGTATTTT.

This clone came up a few times. The rearrangement joins TRBV4-1 to TRBJ2-5; 11 positions match TRBD2. Germline assignment: CDR1 MGHRA and CDR2 YSYEKL. The V and J ends lost 2 bases and 2 bases, in that order; junction bases with no gene match: 4. The CDR3 consists of 16 residues. The CDR3 spells CASSQKASGRQETQYF. The CDR3 DNA sequence: TGCGCCAGCAGCCAAAAGGCTAGCGGGAGGCAAGAGACCCAGTACTTC.

This clone came up a few times. The same CDR3 is also encoded by other DNA sequences in this sample. The rearrangement joins TRBV27 to TRBJ2-7; 13 nucleotides align to TRBD2. From germline, CDR1 is MNHEY and CDR2 SMNVEV (reference sequence). Trimming took 3 bases from V and 2 from J; bases not matched to a gene: 7. The CDR3 loop spans 17 amino acids. This CDR3 is CASSFQSGTSGTYEQYF. DNA for the CDR3: TGTGCCAGCAGTTTCCAGAGCGGGACTAGCGGGACCTACGAGCAGTACTTC.

In this sample, this clone turned up a few times. The chain is built from TRBV6-6 and TRBJ1-2, with unresolved D. Germline CDR1 and CDR2: MNHNY and SVGAGI (reference sequence). The CDR3 is 13 amino acids. V was shortened by 2 bases and J by 7 bases, with 11 bases between the two germline ends. CDR3 loop: CASSYREGSGYTF. The CDR3 DNA sequence: TGTGCCAGCAGTTACCGAGAGGGATCTGGCTACACCTTC.

The chain joins TRBV21-1 to TRBJ2-7; TRBD1, the table's D call, lacks a check against the DNA. TRBV21-1 is a listed pseudogene. The CDR3 totals 15 residues. CDR3 DNA sequence: TGTGCCAGCAGCAAAGACAGGGCGATTCCCTACGAGCAGTACTTC. Amino acid sequence: CASSKDRAIPYEQYF.

The chain couples TRBV2 to TRBJ1-1, with D possibly TRBD1 on 6 matching bases. With 4 bases removed from V and 0 bases from J, the gap between germline ends came to 9 bases. Per the germline V gene, CDR1 is SNHLY and CDR2 is FYNNEI. This CDR3 comprises 14 residues. CDR3 DNA sequence: TGTGCCAGCAGTGCCCGGACAGTGAACACTGAAGCTTTCTTT. Its translation is CASSARTVNTEAFF. The full variable domain, rest sourced from reference TRBV2 and TRBJ1-1, is EPEVTQTPSHQVTQMGQEVILRCVPISNHLYFYWYRQILGQKVEFLVSFYNNEISEKSEIFDDQFSVERPDGSNFTLKIRSTKLEDSAMYFCASSARTVNTEAFFGQGTRLTVV.

The V call is TRBV15, the J call TRBJ2-1; maybe TRBD1 (6 bases). V was trimmed by 3 bases and J by 6 bases, leaving 6 bases between them. The CDR3 loop spans 12 amino acids. CDR1 LNHNV and CDR2 YYDKDF come from the germline V gene (reference sequence). CDR3 bases: TGTGCCACCAGCAGGGGGGCCAATGAGCAGTTCTTC. Translated, it gives CATSRGANEQFF.

The chain joins TRBV28 to TRBJ2-7, with 7 bases that match TRBD1. CDR3 length: 18 residues. CDR1 and CDR2 (germline): MDHEN, SYDVKM. V trimming: 3 bases; J trimming: 0 bases; junction bases outside the gene matches: 14. The CDR3 coding sequence is TGTGCCAGCAGTTTGGTTCCCCGTGACAGGGCGAGCTCCTACGAGCAGTACTTC. It codes for CASSLVPRDRASSYEQYF.

The V call is TRBV12-3 or TRBV12-4, the J call TRBJ2-1; no clear D gene. V lost 7 bases, J lost 3 bases, and 10 bases lay in between. The CDR3 is 13 residues long. DNA of the CDR3: TGTGCCAGCACCACGGGTCTCTACAATGAGCAGTTCTTC. Translated, it gives CASTTGLYNEQFF.

CDR3 nucleotide sequence: TGTGCCAGCAGCTTAGGTGGAGGCAGGGGGCAGGACACTGAAGCTTTCTTT. Amino acids: CASSLGGGRGQDTEAFF. The rearrangement uses TRBV7-9 and TRBJ1-1, with 8 positions matching TRBD1. V dropped 1 base and J dropped 3; count of bases not matched to a gene: 10. CDR1 and CDR2 (germline): SEHNR, FQNEAQ (reference sequence). The CDR3 is 17 residues long.

The chain is built from TRBV30 and TRBJ2-1; no clear D gene. Germline V CDR1 and CDR2: GTSNPN, SVGIG (reference sequence). The CDR3 totals 17 residues. Trimming removed 1 base at V and 3 bases at J, with 19 bases between. CDR3 loop: CAWSDVENSFYYNEQFF. CDR3 in DNA: TGTGCCTGGAGTGACGTCGAGAACAGTTTCTACTACAATGAGCAGTTCTTC.

The V gene is TRBV4-2, the J gene TRBJ1-1; 9 nucleotides align to TRBD1. With 3 bases clipped from V and 10 bases from J, the junction kept 12 bases outside the gene matches. CDR1 is LGHNA, CDR2 YNFKEQ, per germline. The CDR3 is 15 residues long. The CDR3 coding sequence is TGTGCCAGCAGCCAGGAACATACAGGGGGCGAACGAGCTTTCTTT. It specifies CASSQEHTGGERAFF.